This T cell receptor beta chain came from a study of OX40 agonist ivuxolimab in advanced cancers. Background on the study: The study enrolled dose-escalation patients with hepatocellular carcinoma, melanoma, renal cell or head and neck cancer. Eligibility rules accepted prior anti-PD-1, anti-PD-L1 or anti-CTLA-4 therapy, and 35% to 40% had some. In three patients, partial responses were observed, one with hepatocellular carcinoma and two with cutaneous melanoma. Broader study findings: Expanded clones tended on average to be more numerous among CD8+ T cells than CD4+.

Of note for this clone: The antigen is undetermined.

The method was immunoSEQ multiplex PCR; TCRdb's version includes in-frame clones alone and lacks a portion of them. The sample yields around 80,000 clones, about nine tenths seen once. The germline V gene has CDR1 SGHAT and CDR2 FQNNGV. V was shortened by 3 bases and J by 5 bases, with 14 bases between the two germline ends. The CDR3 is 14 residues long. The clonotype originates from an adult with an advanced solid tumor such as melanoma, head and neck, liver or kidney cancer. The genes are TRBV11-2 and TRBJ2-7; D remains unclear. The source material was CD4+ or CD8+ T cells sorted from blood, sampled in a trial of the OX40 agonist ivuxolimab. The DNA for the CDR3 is TGTGCCAGCAGCTTTCTAGGCAGGTTCAACGAGCAGTACTTC. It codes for CASSFLGRFNEQYF. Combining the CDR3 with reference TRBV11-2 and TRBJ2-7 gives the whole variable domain EAGVAQSPRYKIIEKRQSVAFWCNPISGHATLYWYQQILGQGPKLLIQFQNNGVVDDSQLPKDRFSAERLKGVDSTLKIQPAKLEDSAVYLCASSFLGRFNEQYFGPGTRLTVT.